The entry below gives a single T cell receptor beta chain sequence along with its context. This sample is drawn from a study of siplizumab effects on memory and regulatory T cells. Only in-frame clones appear in the TCRdb table, and some are missing; sequencing was by immunoSEQ multiplex PCR. Of more than 95,000 clones detected, approximately 94% appear once; the ten largest clones hold 0.32%. Trimming took 0 bases from V and 7 from J, leaving 7 bases between them. Per the germline V gene, CDR1 is LNHNV and CDR2 is YYDKDF (reference sequence). This CDR3 is built from 13 residues. The V call is TRBV15, the J call TRBJ2-1; D gene unclear. This clonotype was obtained from a human donor in good health. The sequenced sample was CD4+ T cells sorted from blood. The CDR3 nucleotides read TGTGCCACCAGCAGAGAAAGTTGGAATGAGCAGTTCTTC. Translation: CATSRESWNEQFF.